Listed here are 30 T cell receptor beta chains from one sample, sequenced in a study of shared clonotypes between healthy human individuals. The protocol was immunoSEQ multiplex PCR, while the TCRdb copy is restricted to in-frame clones and leaves out a portion. The data hold under 2.5 million clones, with under 95% observed a single time. Source material: naive CD4+ T cells from PBMCs. As for subset: CD45RA+ positively selected. All receptors come from a man younger than 35 in good health. Some clones in this sample may be carry-over from other donors' samples.

The chain couples TRBV6-5 to TRBJ2-7; TRBD1 is a possible D gene (6 bases). Germline CDR1 MNHEY, CDR2 SVGAGI. V was cut by 0 bases and J by 3 bases, with 12 bases left in between. This CDR3 contains 15 residues. CDR3 sequence reads: CASSYSFLQGYEQYF. The CDR3 DNA reads as TGTGCCAGCAGTTACTCATTTTTACAGGGCTACGAGCAGTACTTC.

The chain couples TRBV4-1 to TRBJ2-1; D not resolved. V lost 6 bases and J lost 0, with 12 bases in between. The length of the CDR3 is 15 residues. CDR1 and CDR2 from the germline V gene are MGHRA and YSYEKL. The CDR3 loop is CASRRTPSSYNEQFF. DNA of the CDR3: TGCGCCAGCAGACGAACTCCTAGCTCCTACAATGAGCAGTTCTTC.

About this clone: Being one base from a much bigger clone, this may be a read error. Other DNA sequences in this specimen translate into the identical CDR3. The J gene is TRBJ1-1, the V gene TRBV7-6; D unresolved. Trimming took 1 base from V and 1 from J, leaving 4 bases between them. Looked up from germline, CDR1 is SGHVS and CDR2 is FNYEAQ. The CDR3 is made up of 13 amino acids. CDR3 in DNA: TGTGCCAGCAGCTTAGACAGGAACACTGAAGCTTTCTTT. It yields the protein CASSLDRNTEAFF. Filled out from reference TRBV7-6 and TRBJ1-1, the complete variable domain reads GAGVSQSPRYKVTKRGQDVALRCDPISGHVSLYWYRQALGQGPEFLTYFNYEAQQDKSGLPNDRFSAERPEGSISTLTIQRTEQRDSAMYRCASSLDRNTEAFFGQGTRLTVV.

The V call is TRBV28, the J call TRBJ2-5; 16 positions match TRBD2. The CDR3 runs 17 residues. The V segment lost 6 bases and the J segment 5 bases; nucleotides outside the gene matches: 9. The germline CDR1 and CDR2 sequences are MDHEN and SYDVKM. The CDR3 is CASSSGTSGRVRETQYF. Here the CDR3 DNA reads TGTGCCAGCAGCTCCGGGACTAGCGGGAGGGTGAGGGAGACCCAGTACTTC.

This clone was seen a single time. The chain links TRBV5-4 to TRBJ2-7, with D possibly TRBD2 on 5 matching bases. This CDR3 region has 14 residues. V was clipped by 4 bases and J by 6 bases, with 17 bases between them. CDR1 is SGHNT and CDR2 is YYREEE in the germline V gene (reference sequence). CDR3 nucleotides: TGTGCCAGCAGCCACCCTTCTCGGGGTGGCGAGCAGTACTTC. Translated, it gives CASSHPSRGGEQYF. The entire variable domain, with the rest obtained from reference TRBV5-4 and TRBJ2-7, is as follows: ETGVTQSPTHLIKTRGQQVTLRCSSQSGHNTVSWYQQALGQGPQFIFQYYREEENGRGNFPPRFSGLQFPNYSSELNVNALELDDSALYLCASSHPSRGGEQYFGPGTRLTVT.

The chain combines TRBV13 with TRBJ2-5; D call uncertain. The V gene's germline CDR1 is PRHDT and CDR2 FYEKMQ (reference sequence). Trimming left V 1 base short and J 1 base short, with 7 bases between. The CDR3 is made up of 14 amino acids. CDR3 protein: CASSLEGIQETQYF. CDR3 nucleotides: TGTGCCAGCAGCTTAGAAGGGATCCAAGAGACCCAGTACTTC.

V is TRBV23-1 and J is TRBJ2-7; 12 bases fit TRBD2. TRBV23-1 is labeled an ORF, and its function is uncertain. With 6 bases clipped from V and 2 bases from J, the junction kept 5 bases outside the gene matches. This CDR3 has 15 residues. The chain's CDR3 is CASSFRLAGAYEQYF. As DNA, the CDR3 is TGCGCCAGCAGCTTTAGACTAGCGGGAGCCTACGAGCAGTACTTC.

This chain joins TRBV4-1 and TRBJ2-6; 9 bases map to TRBD1. Per germline, CDR1 MGHRA and CDR2 YSYEKL. J was trimmed by 1 base and V by 4 bases; bases with no gene match: 8. This CDR3 has 18 amino acids. This CDR3 reads CASSRAGQGLSGANVLTF. CDR3 DNA: TGCGCCAGCAGCCGAGCGGGACAGGGCTTGTCTGGGGCCAACGTCCTGACTTTC.

The rearrangement joins TRBV5-1 to TRBJ1-2; possible D gene TRBD1, 6 bases. The CDR3 runs to 15 residues. V was shortened by 0 bases and J by 2 bases, with 11 bases between the two germline ends. Germline-derived CDR1 and CDR2 are SGHRS and YFSETQ. CDR3 nucleotides: TGCGCCAGCAGCTTGGCCACGGGGGCGAACTATGGCTACACCTTC. Protein product: CASSLATGANYGYTF.

The chain links TRBV4-1 to TRBJ2-7, with D perhaps given as TRBD1 or TRBD2 (6 bases each). Germline V gene sequence: CDR1 MGHRA, CDR2 YSYEKL. The CDR3 extends over 16 amino acids. Between the trimmed V and J ends, which lost 3 bases and 3 bases, there was a span of 18 bases. The chain's CDR3 is CASSHLLGGVDYEQYF. The CDR3 nucleotides are TGCGCCAGCAGCCATCTCCTCGGGGGCGTCGACTACGAGCAGTACTTC.

This chain joins TRBV28 and TRBJ1-5, with D unclear. V lost 6 bases and J 3 bases, leaving 15 bases between the germline ends. This CDR3 is built from 15 residues. Looked up from germline, CDR1 is MDHEN and CDR2 is SYDVKM. This chain's CDR3 is CASRTRGAINQPQHF. The CDR3 DNA sequence: TGTGCCAGCAGAACCCGGGGAGCCATCAATCAGCCCCAGCATTTT.

V usage is TRBV5-1 and J usage is TRBJ2-2; the match to TRBD1 covers 9 bases. CDR1 and CDR2 from the germline V gene are SGHRS and YFSETQ. The CDR3 runs to 16 residues. The J segment lost 2 bases and the V segment lost 0 bases, leaving 2 bases of the junction unmatched. CDR3 DNA: TGCGCCAGCAGCTTGGAGGGACAGGGTAACACCGGGGAGCTGTTTTTT. It is translated as CASSLEGQGNTGELFF.

The V and J genes are TRBV5-5 and TRBJ2-7; D remains ambiguous. Germline CDR1 reads SGHKS; CDR2 reads YYEKEE (reference sequence). The V end lost 3 bases, the J end lost 0 bases, and 13 bases lay between the germline ends. This CDR3 region has 15 residues. The CDR3 bases are TGTGCCAGCAGCTCCGGGTTAGTCCCCTCCTACGAGCAGTACTTC. It specifies CASSSGLVPSYEQYF.

The rearrangement uses TRBV28 and TRBJ2-5, with D unresolved. The CDR3 sequence is 15 residues long. From germline, CDR1 is MDHEN and CDR2 SYDVKM. V dropped 5 bases and J dropped 4 bases, with 17 bases sitting between them. CDR3 sequence reads: CASSTRPGDGETQYF. CDR3 DNA: TGTGCCAGCAGTACCCGACCCGGAGATGGAGAGACCCAGTACTTC.

The chain has TRBV6-6 and TRBJ2-2; no reliable D call. This CDR3 is built from 13 residues. Per the germline V gene, CDR1 is MNHNY and CDR2 is SVGAGI (reference sequence). Between the trimmed V and J ends, which lost 2 bases and 14 bases, there was a span of 15 bases. CDR3 protein: CASSYPARPSLFF. The CDR3 DNA is TGTGCCAGCAGTTACCCCGCCAGGCCGTCTCTGTTTTTT.

The J gene is TRBJ2-1, the V gene TRBV2, with 11 bases fitting TRBD2. CDR3 length equals 15 residues. CDR1 and CDR2 (germline): SNHLY, FYNNEI. V lost 4 bases to trimming and J lost 7 bases; unmatched junction nucleotides: 6. In DNA, the CDR3 is TGTGCCAGCAGTGGTACTAGCGGGAGTGATAATGAGCAGTTCTTC. This gives the protein CASSGTSGSDNEQFF. Filled out from reference TRBV2 and TRBJ2-1, the complete variable domain reads EPEVTQTPSHQVTQMGQEVILRCVPISNHLYFYWYRQILGQKVEFLVSFYNNEISEKSEIFDDQFSVERPDGSNFTLKIRSTKLEDSAMYFCASSGTSGSDNEQFFGPGTRLTVL.

CDR3: CASSQGTGTKETQYF. In DNA, the CDR3 is TGTGCCAGCAGCCAAGGGACAGGTACTAAAGAGACCCAGTACTTC. This rearrangement joins TRBV5-6 to TRBJ2-5, with 8 bases aligning to TRBD1. Germline lookup yields CDR1 SGHDT and CDR2 YYEEEE. The J segment lost 3 bases and the V segment lost 4 bases, leaving 8 bases of the junction unmatched. This CDR3 spans 15 amino acids.

This chain connects TRBV6-1 to TRBJ1-2, with TRBD1 identical over 9 bases. V lost 4 bases, J lost 3 bases, and 6 bases stayed unmatched. Per germline, CDR1 MNHNS and CDR2 SASEGT. This CDR3 region has 15 residues. The CDR3 here is CASSAGQGTDYGYTF. The CDR3 DNA follows: TGTGCCAGCAGTGCGGGACAGGGAACGGACTATGGCTACACCTTC.

The chain joins TRBV4-1 to TRBJ1-4; D might be TRBD1 (6 bases). The CDR3 has 15 residues. The V end was cut by 5 bases, the J end by 5 bases, with 15 bases between. Germline V lookup: CDR1 MGHRA, CDR2 YSYEKL. The CDR3 DNA reads as TGCGCCAGCAGCTTCCCAGGGGTCTCGAATGAAAAACTGTTTTTT. This codes for CASSFPGVSNEKLFF.

V and J are TRBV2 and TRBJ1-3; D is undetermined. The germline gives CDR1 SNHLY, CDR2 FYNNEI. The V and J ends lost 3 bases and 0 bases respectively, with 12 bases between them. The CDR3 is 16 amino acids. Written as DNA, the CDR3 is TGTGCCAGCAGTGACGGGAACCGTGACTCTGGAAACACCATATATTTT. The encoded protein is CASSDGNRDSGNTIYF.

J is TRBJ2-5 and V is TRBV4-3; D is uncertain. The CDR3 loop spans 15 amino acids. Germline V gene lookup returns CDR1 LGHNA and CDR2 YSLEER. V gave up 0 bases and J gave up 1 base, with 9 bases separating them. The CDR3 sequence is CASSQEWVVQETQYF. The CDR3 DNA is TGCGCCAGCAGCCAAGAATGGGTTGTCCAAGAGACCCAGTACTTC.

The chain employs TRBV28 and TRBJ2-4; D might be TRBD1 or TRBD2, each matching 5 bases. Per the germline V gene, CDR1 is MDHEN and CDR2 is SYDVKM. With 5 bases removed from V and 8 bases from J, the gap between germline ends came to 13 bases. The CDR3 totals 13 residues. The DNA of the CDR3 is TGTGCCAGCAGTACGGGACCCTTGGACATTCAGTACTTC. It encodes CASSTGPLDIQYF.

This clone was seen just once. The J gene is TRBJ2-2, the V gene TRBV15; tentative D call: TRBD1 (7 bases). Trimming removed 3 bases from V and 4 bases from J, with 15 bases in between. The CDR3 contains 16 residues. Germline assignment: CDR1 LNHNV and CDR2 YYDKDF (reference sequence). CDR3 sequence: CATSRSTGRSTGELFF. CDR3 DNA sequence: TGTGCCACCAGCAGGTCGACAGGGAGGTCCACCGGGGAGCTGTTTTTT.

The genes are TRBV25-1 and TRBJ1-2; D might be TRBD1 (6 bases). From germline, CDR1 is MGHDK and CDR2 SYGVNS. The CDR3 consists of 13 residues. Trimming removed 3 bases at V and 8 bases at J, with 13 bases between. The CDR3 region has the DNA TGTGCCAGCAGTGACCCTACAGGGCTAGGCTACACCTTC. This translates into CASSDPTGLGYTF.

Note on this clone: The sample contains more than one DNA sequence encoding this CDR3. The gene calls are TRBV6-6 and TRBJ2-1; D possibly corresponds to TRBD2 (6 bases). The CDR3 has 15 amino acids. Germline values: CDR1 MNHNY, CDR2 SVGAGI (reference sequence). Between the trimmed V and J ends, which lost 2 bases and 0 bases, there was a span of 8 bases. DNA of the CDR3: TGTGCCAGCAGTTACGACGGGAGCTCCTACAATGAGCAGTTCTTC. Translating it yields CASSYDGSSYNEQFF.

Concerning this clone: At the DNA level, this CDR3 is encoded by other sequences in the same sample as well. V gene TRBV7-9 combines with J gene TRBJ2-7; D gene unclear. Germline CDR1 and CDR2: SEHNR and FQNEAQ (reference sequence). Trimming took 1 base from V and 0 from J, leaving 7 bases between them. CDR3 length: 14 residues. In DNA form, the CDR3 reads TGTGCCAGCAGCTTAGTTGGAAGCTCCTACGAGCAGTACTTC. Protein product: CASSLVGSSYEQYF. The whole variable domain, filled in from reference TRBV7-9 and TRBJ2-7, reads DTGVSQNPRHKITKRGQNVTFRCDPISEHNRLYWYRQTLGQGPEFLTYFQNEAQLEKSRLLSDRFSAERPKGSFSTLEIQRTEQGDSAMYLCASSLVGSSYEQYFGPGTRLTVT.

The genes are TRBV5-1 and TRBJ2-7, with TRBD1 matching over 7 bases. The CDR3 is 15 amino acids. The ends lost 2 bases at V and 0 bases at J; junction bases unmatched: 5. Germline assignment: CDR1 SGHRS and CDR2 YFSETQ. The CDR3 sequence: CASSFGQVSSYEQYF. The CDR3 DNA sequence: TGCGCCAGCAGCTTTGGACAGGTGAGCTCCTACGAGCAGTACTTC.

The chain carries TRBV18 and TRBJ2-1; D could derive from TRBD1 or TRBD2 (5 bases each). The germline V and J ends were trimmed by 5 bases and 6 bases, with 11 bases remaining between them. Germline values: CDR1 KGHSH, CDR2 LQKENI. This CDR3 has 13 amino acids. As DNA, the CDR3 is TGTGCCAGCTCAGGGGGAGCCACCAATGAGCAGTTCTTC. The encoded protein is CASSGGATNEQFF.

The chain combines TRBV6-1 with TRBJ1-1; no clear D gene. Germline-derived CDR1 and CDR2 are MNHNS and SASEGT. Trimming shortened V by 3 bases and J by 4 bases, and 9 bases separated the two germline ends. The CDR3 extends over 13 amino acids. Here the CDR3 DNA reads TGTGCCAGCAGTGATCCGCGGGGCACTGAAGCTTTCTTT. Protein: CASSDPRGTEAFF.

J is TRBJ2-1 and V is TRBV9; the D is unclear. The CDR3 extends over 15 amino acids. Germline V gene sequence: CDR1 SGDLS, CDR2 YYNGEE. Trimming left V 10 bases short and J 5 bases short, with 22 bases between. CDR3 DNA sequence: TGTGCCCCATTTAACGGACCGATGACACACAATGAGCAGTTCTTC. As protein: CAPFNGPMTHNEQFF.